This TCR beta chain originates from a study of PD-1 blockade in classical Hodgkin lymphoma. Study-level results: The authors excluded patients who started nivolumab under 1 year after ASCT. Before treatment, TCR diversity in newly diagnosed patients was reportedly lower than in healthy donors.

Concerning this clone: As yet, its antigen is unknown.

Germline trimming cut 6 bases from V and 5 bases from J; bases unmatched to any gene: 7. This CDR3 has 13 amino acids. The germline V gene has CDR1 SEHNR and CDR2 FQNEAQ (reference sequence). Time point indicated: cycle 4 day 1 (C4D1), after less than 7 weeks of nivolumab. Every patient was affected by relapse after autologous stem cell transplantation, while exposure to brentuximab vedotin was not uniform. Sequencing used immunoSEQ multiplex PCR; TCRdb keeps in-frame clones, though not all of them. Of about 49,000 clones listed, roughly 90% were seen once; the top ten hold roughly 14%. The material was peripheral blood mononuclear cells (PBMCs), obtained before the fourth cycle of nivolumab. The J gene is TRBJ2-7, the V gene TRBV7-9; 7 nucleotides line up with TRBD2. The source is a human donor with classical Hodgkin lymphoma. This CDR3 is CASRPSAGNEQYF. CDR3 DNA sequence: TGTGCCAGCAGACCATCAGCGGGAAACGAGCAGTACTTC. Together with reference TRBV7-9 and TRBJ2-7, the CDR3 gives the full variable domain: DTGVSQNPRHKITKRGQNVTFRCDPISEHNRLYWYRQTLGQGPEFLTYFQNEAQLEKSRLLSDRFSAERPKGSFSTLEIQRTEQGDSAMYLCASRPSAGNEQYFGPGTRLTVT.